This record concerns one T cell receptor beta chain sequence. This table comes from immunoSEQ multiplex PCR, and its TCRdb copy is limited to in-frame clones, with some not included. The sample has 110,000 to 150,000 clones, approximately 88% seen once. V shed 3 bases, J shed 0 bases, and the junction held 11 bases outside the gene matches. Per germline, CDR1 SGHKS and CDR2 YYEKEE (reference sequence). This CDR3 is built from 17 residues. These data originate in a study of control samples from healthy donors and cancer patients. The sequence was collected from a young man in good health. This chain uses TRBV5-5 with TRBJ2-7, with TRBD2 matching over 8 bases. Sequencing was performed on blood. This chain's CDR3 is CASSYGTSPVSSYEQYF. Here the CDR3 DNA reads TGTGCCAGCAGCTATGGGACTAGTCCCGTGAGCTCCTACGAGCAGTACTTC. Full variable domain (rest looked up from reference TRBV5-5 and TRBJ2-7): DAGVTQSPTHLIKTRGQQVTLRCSPISGHKSVSWYQQVLGQGPQFIFQYYEKEERGRGNFPDRFSARQFPNYSSELNVNALLLGDSALYLCASSYGTSPVSSYEQYFGPGTRLTVT.